These 2 T cell receptor beta chains originate from one sample sequenced in a study of blood T cell repertoires in COVID-19 (dated by TCRdb to about 2020). The library was generated by the immunoSEQ multiplex PCR assay. TCRdb provides this immuneACCESS table in a form limited to in-frame rearrangements. Some clones are lacking; in checked studies, under half of them reflect an unresolved V gene, and why the rest are absent is not known. The sample data list approximately 250,000 clones, and over 75% of these were observed just once. In total, the top ten clones hold 10% to 13% of the sample. The sequencing sample was made of peripheral blood. All receptors come from a woman aged 70-85 years with COVID-19, enrolled during active disease.

The rearrangement joins TRBV28 to TRBJ1-5, with TRBD1 as a possible D gene (6 bases). Germline CDR1 reads MDHEN; CDR2 reads SYDVKM. V was pared by 6 bases and J by 0 bases, with 12 bases between. The length of the CDR3 is 15 residues. CDR3 amino acids: CASRPGHHSNQPQHF. The DNA of the CDR3 is TGTGCCAGCAGACCGGGACATCATAGCAATCAGCCCCAGCATTTT.

The chain recombines TRBV7-3 with TRBJ1-1, with 7 bases matching TRBD1. Trimming removed 5 bases from V and 5 bases from J; junction bases left unmatched: 5. CDR1 is SGHTA, CDR2 FQGTGA, per germline. The CDR3 spans 13 residues. The CDR3 nucleotides are TGTGCCAGCAGCACCCAACAGGGGACTGAAGCTTTCTTT. It encodes CASSTQQGTEAFF.